Below are 19 T cell receptor beta chains sequenced from a single sample in a study of blood T cell repertoires in COVID-19. Produced via immunoSEQ multiplex PCR; TCRdb's table is partial and in-frame only. The table lists tens of thousands of clones, more than 70% of them singletons. Material: peripheral blood. Receptors were obtained from a woman of 80 years or more with acute or convalescent COVID-19.

The chain carries TRBV7-2 and TRBJ2-6; tentatively, D is TRBD1 (6 bases). The CDR3 spans 18 residues. With 4 bases removed from V and 2 bases from J, the gap between germline ends came to 18 bases. Germline CDR1 is SGHTA and CDR2 is FQGNSA. The CDR3 spells CASSSTPDQGPGANVLTF. The CDR3 DNA reads TGTGCCAGCAGCTCCACCCCCGATCAGGGGCCTGGGGCCAACGTCCTGACTTTC.

This chain uses TRBV12-3 or TRBV12-4 with TRBJ2-7, with a tentative D call TRBD1 (6 bases). V was shortened by 6 bases and J by 3 bases, with 9 bases between the two germline ends. The CDR3 extends over 12 amino acids. The CDR3 is CASRRTVYEQYF. The CDR3 nucleotides read TGTGCCAGCAGACGGACAGTCTACGAGCAGTACTTC.

The chain carries TRBV10-3 and TRBJ2-1; 14 bases match TRBD2. The CDR3 is 16 amino acids. Germline CDR1 ENHRY, CDR2 SYGVKD. V was pared by 3 bases and J by 9 bases, with 7 bases of the junction left unmatched. This CDR3 is CAISDRLAGGLAEQFF. DNA for the CDR3: TGTGCCATCAGTGACCGACTAGCGGGGGGGTTGGCTGAGCAGTTCTTC.

This rearrangement joins TRBV18 to TRBJ2-1; 11 bases fit TRBD2. V was pared by 6 bases and J by 6 bases, with 7 bases of the junction left unmatched. The germline CDR1 and CDR2 sequences are KGHSH and LQKENI. The CDR3 totals 15 residues. The CDR3: CASSSLAGGSNEQFF. CDR3 coding DNA: TGTGCCAGCTCGTCTCTAGCGGGGGGCTCCAATGAGCAGTTCTTC. Drawing the rest from reference TRBV18 and TRBJ2-1, the complete variable domain is NAGVMQNPRHLVRRRGQEARLRCSPMKGHSHVYWYRQLPEEGLKFMVYLQKENIIDESGMPKERFSAEFPKEGPSILRIQQVVRGDSAAYFCASSSLAGGSNEQFFGPGTRLTVL.

V usage is TRBV6-5 and J usage is TRBJ1-2; D uncertain. V shed 5 bases and J shed 7 bases, with 11 bases lying between them. The CDR3 sequence is 12 residues long. From germline, CDR1 is MNHEY and CDR2 SVGAGI. CDR3 DNA sequence: TGTGCCAGCAGTCCCCGGGGAGTTGGCTACACCTTC. Its translation is CASSPRGVGYTF.

This chain connects TRBV23-1 to TRBJ2-5; D possibly corresponds to TRBD1 (5 bases). TRBV23-1 is designated an ORF whose function remains uncertain. The CDR3 covers 15 residues. The V gene lost 3 bases and the J gene lost 5 bases, with 16 bases spanning the gap. CDR3 nucleotides: TGCGCCAGCAGTCACAGATTAGGGGCAGGGGAGACCCAGTACTTC. Encoded protein: CASSHRLGAGETQYF.

The rearrangement joins TRBV18 to TRBJ2-6; D uncertain. Germline V gene lookup returns CDR1 KGHSH and CDR2 LQKENI. Trimming shortened V by 1 base and J by 7 bases, and 11 bases separated the two germline ends. CDR3 length equals 15 residues. DNA of the CDR3: TGTGCCAGCTCACCACAGAACGGGTTTGCCAACGTCCTGACTTTC. Translation gives CASSPQNGFANVLTF.

The chain links TRBV6-5 to TRBJ1-1; 10 positions match TRBD1. CDR3 length equals 13 residues. Trimming removed 7 bases from V and 4 bases from J; junction bases left unmatched: 3. The V gene's germline CDR1 is MNHEY and CDR2 SVGAGI. The CDR3 bases are TGTGCCAGCACGGGACAGGGGATCACTGAAGCTTTCTTT. Translating gives CASTGQGITEAFF.

The V call is TRBV2, the J call TRBJ2-5; D perhaps matches TRBD2 (5 bases). CDR1 is SNHLY, CDR2 FYNNEI, per germline. The CDR3 loop spans 16 amino acids. V lost 0 bases to trimming and J lost 4 bases, with 15 bases between them. CDR3 in DNA: TGTGCCAGCAGTGAAGCTCGGGCCCTGGGGAGAGAGACCCAGTACTTC. As protein: CASSEARALGRETQYF.

The chain recombines TRBV20-1 with TRBJ2-4; TRBD2 aligns across 8 bases. V trimming: 3 bases; J trimming: 5 bases; junction bases outside the gene matches: 3. Germline values: CDR1 DFQATT, CDR2 SNEGSKA (reference sequence). This CDR3 has 13 amino acids. The CDR3 nucleotides read TGCAGTGCTAGTCTTAGCGGGGAAAACATTCAGTACTTC. Its translation is CSASLSGENIQYF.

CDR3 in DNA: TGTGCCAGCAGCTTACTAGCGGGAGTAGCAGATACGCAGTATTTT. Translating it yields CASSLLAGVADTQYF. J is TRBJ2-3 and V is TRBV5-5; TRBD2 agrees at 11 bases. Trimming removed 2 bases from V and 4 bases from J; junction bases left unmatched: 3. This CDR3 spans 15 amino acids. Germline V gene lookup returns CDR1 SGHKS and CDR2 YYEKEE (reference sequence). Full variable domain (outside the CDR3, taken from reference TRBV5-5 and TRBJ2-3): DAGVTQSPTHLIKTRGQQVTLRCSPISGHKSVSWYQQVLGQGPQFIFQYYEKEERGRGNFPDRFSARQFPNYSSELNVNALLLGDSALYLCASSLLAGVADTQYFGPGTRLTVL.

This clone was counted a few times. The chain carries TRBV6-2 or TRBV6-3 and TRBJ1-2; tentative D call: TRBD1 (6 bases). The germline V and J ends were trimmed by 6 bases and 2 bases, with 13 bases remaining between them. CDR1 and CDR2 (germline): MNHEY, SVGEGT. The CDR3 consists of 14 residues. The CDR3 protein is CASSHRTVNYGYTF. DNA of the CDR3: TGTGCCAGCAGCCACAGGACAGTGAACTATGGCTACACCTTC.

This chain links TRBV4-1 with TRBJ2-7; perhaps TRBD2 as D (5 bases). Germline V gives CDR1 MGHRA, CDR2 YSYEKL. Trimming stripped 2 bases from V and 3 bases from J, with 14 bases between. The length of the CDR3 is 15 residues. The CDR3 protein is CASSQSRGQSYEQYF. In DNA form, the CDR3 reads TGCGCCAGCAGCCAAAGTAGAGGGCAGAGCTACGAGCAGTACTTC.

The CDR3 region is CASSSGFSNTEAFF. The CDR3 DNA sequence: TGTGCCAGCAGCAGCGGGTTCTCAAACACTGAAGCTTTCTTT. The chain is built from TRBV11-3 and TRBJ1-1; D ambiguous. V lost 5 bases to trimming and J lost 2 bases, with 12 bases between them. Germline V lookup: CDR1 SGHNT, CDR2 YENEEA. The length of the CDR3 is 14 residues.

The J gene is TRBJ2-3, the V gene TRBV7-8; tentative D call: TRBD1 (5 bases). V lost 5 bases to trimming and J lost 5 bases, with 17 bases between them. The CDR3 spans 15 residues. Germline loops: CDR1 SGHVS, CDR2 FQNEAQ. The CDR3 is CASSLYPGPGDTQYF. The CDR3, as DNA: TGTGCCAGCAGCCTTTACCCAGGGCCCGGAGATACGCAGTATTTT.

The chain recombines TRBV6-1 with TRBJ2-7; no firm D call. The CDR3 covers 14 residues. Germline CDR1 and CDR2: MNHNS and SASEGT. V lost 3 bases to trimming and J lost 0 bases, with 9 bases between them. The CDR3 DNA is TGTGCCAGCAGTGATCTTTCAGTCTCCTACGAGCAGTACTTC. It is translated as CASSDLSVSYEQYF.

The chain is built from TRBV20-1 and TRBJ2-1, with D possibly TRBD1 on 6 matching bases. This CDR3 spans 18 amino acids. In germline, CDR1 is DFQATT, CDR2 SNEGSKA (reference sequence). Trimming cost V 3 bases and J 0 bases, with 21 bases left between them. The DNA of the CDR3 is TGCAGTGCTAGTTCGGCAGGGGCGTTTGAAAGCTCCTACAATGAGCAGTTCTTC. This sequence encodes CSASSAGAFESSYNEQFF.

The chain has TRBV7-3 and TRBJ2-3, with TRBD2 matching over 11 bases. The V gene's germline CDR1 is SGHTA and CDR2 FQGTGA. V shed 1 base, J shed 3 bases, and the junction held 6 bases outside the gene matches. CDR3 size: 17 residues. The DNA for the CDR3 is TGTGCCAGCAGCTTAAGGGCGGCTAGCGGGAGGACAGATACGCAGTATTTT. Encoded protein: CASSLRAASGRTDTQYF.

The chain employs TRBV23-1 and TRBJ2-7; D not certain. TRBV23-1 is treated as an ORF (open reading frame) with a function not yet certain. The CDR3 totals 17 residues. V gave up 2 bases and J gave up 2 bases, with 19 bases separating them. The chain's CDR3 is CASSQPARTETTYEQYF. In nucleotides, the CDR3 is TGCGCCAGCAGTCAACCGGCTCGAACAGAGACCACCTACGAGCAGTACTTC.